At least ten counts were recorded for the clone carrying this T cell receptor (beta chain). Antigen: not known. The sample belongs to a study of blood T cells in healthy people across ages. Using a J-beta primer mix together with a sample-barcoded 5' primer, a second PCR was run for about 6 to 12 cycles. Carrying 12 random nucleotides, a template-switch adaptor labeled each individual cDNA molecule. TCRdb re-called the 5' RACE reads with MiXCR, one entry per CDR3 protein. The table has roughly 650,000 distinct CDR3 sequences, roughly 32% seen once. Germline loops: CDR1 SNHLY, CDR2 FYNNEI. The CDR3 has 12 amino acids. With V trimmed by 6 bases and J by 8 bases, 3 bases remained unmatched. General study findings and limits: The unsorted PBMCs prevented any conclusive comparison of naive versus antigen-experienced cells. Older individuals had lower TCR beta diversity per million T cells (the decline was roughly linear).

The sequencing input was blood. The sequence was obtained from a woman over 75 in good health. The chain uses TRBV2 and TRBJ2-1, with 8 bases that match TRBD1. This CDR3 is CASRTGGYEQFF. CDR3 nucleotides: TGTGCCAGCAGAACAGGGGGTTATGAGCAGTTCTTC. The full variable domain, completed using reference TRBV2 and TRBJ2-1, is EPEVTQTPSHQVTQMGQEVILRCVPISNHLYFYWYRQILGQKVEFLVSFYNNEISEKSEIFDDQFSVERPDGSNFTLKIRSTKLEDSAMYFCASRTGGYEQFFGPGTRLTVL.